These 9 T cell receptor beta chains came from one sample sequenced in a study of T cells after posttransplantation cyclophosphamide (dated by TCRdb to about 2016). To prepare the library, the immunoSEQ multiplex PCR assay was applied. In its TCRdb copy, this immuneACCESS table keeps in-frame sequences only and misses some clones. Where compared with another copy, unresolved V genes explain less than half of these, and the others have no known cause. The sample profile shows around 40,000 clones; around 90% of them were found once. 2% to 2.5% of the sample comes from the top ten. The treatment or condition label for this specimen denotes: high-dose cyclophosphamide on days +3 and +4 as single-agent GVHD prophylaxis. PTCy patients received busulfan and fludarabine conditioning, a related or unrelated marrow graft, and cyclophosphamide on days +3 and +4. The sample in question was PBMCs, obtained around 63 days after allogeneic stem cell transplant with posttransplant cyclophosphamide. These receptors were taken from a male patient in his sixties or seventies who received an allogeneic stem cell transplant from a related donor and was CMV-positive. Because of the transplant, the T cells may be the graft donor's rather than the patient's own.

This rearrangement joins TRBV30 to TRBJ2-3; 7 bases are a match to TRBD2. The CDR3 spans 15 residues. Unmatched junction bases numbered 6, after V lost 3 bases and J lost 0 bases. Germline CDR1 and CDR2: GTSNPN and SVGIG (reference sequence). The chain's CDR3 is CAWSRPGGSTDTQYF. The CDR3 DNA reads TGTGCCTGGAGCCGACCCGGGGGGAGCACAGATACGCAGTATTTT.

The chain joins TRBV7-8 to TRBJ1-5; 7 nucleotides line up with TRBD1. CDR1 is SGHVS, CDR2 FQNEAQ, per germline. Germline trimming cut 5 bases from V and 0 bases from J; bases unmatched to any gene: 7. The CDR3 totals 16 residues. CDR3 region: CASSLRDSNSNQPQHF. The CDR3 DNA reads as TGTGCCAGCAGCCTCCGGGACAGCAATAGCAATCAGCCCCAGCATTTT. Looking up the rest from reference TRBV7-8 and TRBJ1-5 gives the full variable domain: GAGVSQSPRYKVAKRGQDVALRCDPISGHVSLFWYQQALGQGPEFLTYFQNEAQLDKSGLPSDRFFAERPEGSVSTLKIQRTQQEDSAVYLCASSLRDSNSNQPQHFGDGTRLSIL.

The rearrangement joins TRBV19 to TRBJ2-1; no definite D call. V lost 6 bases and J 4 bases, leaving 4 bases between the germline ends. The CDR3 length is 11 residues. Germline loops: CDR1 LNHDA, CDR2 SQIVND (reference sequence). This chain's CDR3 is CASSTYNEQFF. The CDR3 nucleotides are TGTGCCAGTAGCACTTACAATGAGCAGTTCTTC.

The CDR3 region has the DNA TGTGCCTGGAGCCCCCGGGGGGCCCTGAACACCGGGGAGCTGTTTTTT. Its translation is CAWSPRGALNTGELFF. The chain uses TRBV30 and TRBJ2-2; tentative D call: TRBD2 (7 bases). CDR1 is GTSNPN, CDR2 SVGIG, per germline (reference sequence). The CDR3 is made up of 16 amino acids. Trimming took off 3 bases at V and 1 base at J, with 15 bases between the two ends. Together with reference TRBV30 and TRBJ2-2, the CDR3 gives the full variable domain: SQTIHQWPATLVQPVGSPLSLECTVEGTSNPNLYWYRQAAGRGLQLLFYSVGIGQISSEVPQNLSASRPQDRQFILSSKKLLLSDSGFYLCAWSPRGALNTGELFFGEGSRLTVL.

In this sample, this clone turned up once. The chain carries TRBV5-1 and TRBJ2-7; D not certain. Germline V gene data show CDR1 as SGHRS and CDR2 as YFSETQ. Trimming pared 4 bases from V and 0 bases from J, leaving 11 bases between. The CDR3 totals 14 residues. CDR3 protein: CASSPSTHSYEQYF. In nucleotides, the CDR3 is TGCGCCAGCAGCCCGTCGACACACTCCTACGAGCAGTACTTC.

The chain links TRBV5-1 to TRBJ1-1, with 8 bases aligning to TRBD1. Germline loops: CDR1 SGHRS, CDR2 YFSETQ. CDR3 length: 16 amino acids. The ends lost 5 bases at V and 0 bases at J; junction bases unmatched: 9. CDR3 region: CASRLSTGVLNTEAFF. For the CDR3, the DNA is TGCGCCAGCAGACTATCGACAGGGGTACTGAACACTGAAGCTTTCTTT.

The chain recombines TRBV4-2 with TRBJ2-3; TRBD2 matches at 9 bases. The length of the CDR3 is 15 residues. Per the germline V gene, CDR1 is LGHNA and CDR2 is YNFKEQ. Trimming took 0 bases from V and 4 from J; bases not matched to a gene: 2. CDR3 in amino acids: CASSQDAGGPDTQYF. CDR3 sequence (DNA): TGTGCCAGCAGCCAAGATGCGGGGGGGCCAGATACGCAGTATTTT.

The genes are TRBV30 and TRBJ1-3, with 7 positions matching TRBD1. Trimming removed 5 bases from V and 2 bases from J; junction bases left unmatched: 3. The CDR3 has 13 residues. CDR1 and CDR2 (germline): GTSNPN, SVGIG (reference sequence). CDR3 loop: CAWERGPGNTIYF. CDR3 coding DNA: TGTGCCTGGGAGAGGGGGCCTGGAAACACCATATATTTT.

The genes are TRBV27 and TRBJ1-1; 10 bases fit TRBD1. The CDR3 sequence is 14 residues long. Trimming took 8 bases from V and 4 from J; bases not matched to a gene: 7. Germline assignment: CDR1 MNHEY and CDR2 SMNVEV (reference sequence). CDR3 sequence: CASATGGYVTEAFF. In nucleotides, the CDR3 is TGTGCCAGCGCGACAGGGGGCTACGTCACTGAAGCTTTCTTT.